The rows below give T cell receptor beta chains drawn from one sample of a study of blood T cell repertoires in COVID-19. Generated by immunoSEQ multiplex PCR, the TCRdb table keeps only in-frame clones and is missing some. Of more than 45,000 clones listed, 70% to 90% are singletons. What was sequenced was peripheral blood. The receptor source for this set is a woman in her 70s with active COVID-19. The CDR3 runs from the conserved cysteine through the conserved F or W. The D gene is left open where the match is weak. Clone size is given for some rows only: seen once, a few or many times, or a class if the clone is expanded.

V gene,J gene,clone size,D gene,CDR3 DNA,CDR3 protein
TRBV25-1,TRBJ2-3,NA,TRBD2,TGTGCCAGCAGTGAATTAAGGACTAGCGGGAGAGGGAAGACGCAGTATTTT,CASSELRTSGRGKTQYF
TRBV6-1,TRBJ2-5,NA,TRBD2,TGTGCCAGCAGTGAAGCAAAGTTAGCGGGAGGGCAAGAGACCCAGTACTTC,CASSEAKLAGGQETQYF
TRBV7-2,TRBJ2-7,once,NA,TGTGCCAGCAGCGGAGGGCGGGCCGACCCCTACGAGCAGTACTTC,CASSGGRADPYEQYF
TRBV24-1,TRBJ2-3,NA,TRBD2,TGTGCCACCAGTGATTTAGGTAGCGGGAGGGTCGATACGCAGTATTTT,CATSDLGSGRVDTQYF
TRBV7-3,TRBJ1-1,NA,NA,TGTGCCAGCAGCTCACTAGCGGGGGAGGAAGCTTTCTTT,CASSSLAGEEAFF
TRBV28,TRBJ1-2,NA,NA,TGTGCCAGCAGTTTTCTGGTCTCCGGGACACCTAACTATGGCTACACCTTC,CASSFLVSGTPNYGYTF
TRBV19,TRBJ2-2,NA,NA,TGTGCCAGTAGGACCGGGCGTGGGAGATCGAACACCGGGGAGCTGTTTTTT,CASRTGRGRSNTGELFF
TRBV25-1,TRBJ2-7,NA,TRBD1,TGTGCCAGCAGAGGGACAGGGAGCTACGAGCAGTACTTC,CASRGTGSYEQYF
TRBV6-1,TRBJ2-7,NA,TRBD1,TGTGCCAGCAGTGAAGCGCTTCTCAGGGGGTACTACGAGCAGTACTTC,CASSEALLRGYYEQYF
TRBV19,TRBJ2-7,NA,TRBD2,TGTGCCAGTATTGGGACTAGCGGGGCCTACGAGCAGTACTTC,CASIGTSGAYEQYF
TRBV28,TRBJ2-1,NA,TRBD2,TGTGCCAGCAGCCCGGAGCGGGAGTTTTACAATGAGCAGTTCTTC,CASSPEREFYNEQFF
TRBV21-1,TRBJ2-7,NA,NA,TGTGCCAGCAGCAAAGGACTAGCGGGAGGGCCCCAAGAGTACGAGCAGTACTTC,CASSKGLAGGPQEYEQYF
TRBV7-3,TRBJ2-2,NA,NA,TGTGCCAGCAGCTCCCGGACAGTTACCGGGGAGCTGTTTTTT,CASSSRTVTGELFF
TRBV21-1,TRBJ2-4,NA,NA,TGTGCCAGCAGTAAAGAAGGGGGGGTAGGCCTAAAAAACATTCAGTACTTC,CASSKEGGVGLKNIQYF
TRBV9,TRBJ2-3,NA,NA,TGTGCCAGCAGCGTTCAACTAGGAGGCACAGATACGCAGTATTTT,CASSVQLGGTDTQYF
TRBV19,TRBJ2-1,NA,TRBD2,TGTGCCAGTAGTTCCCGAGCCTTTTCACTAGCGGGTATAAACAATGAGCAGTTCTTC,CASSSRAFSLAGINNEQFF